Detailed here is one T cell receptor beta chain. The antigen is not known. Vbeta (60) and Jbeta (13) primers were used in the PCR. Libraries were prepared by immunoSEQ multiplex PCR; TCRdb keeps only in-frame clonotypes and omits some of them. This sample has about 160,000 clones, with 65% to 85% found just once. Trimming removed 3 bases at V and 2 bases at J, with 16 bases between. The CDR3 length is 16 residues. Germline V gene data show CDR1 as SGDLS and CDR2 as YYNGEE. These data come from a study of cytomegalovirus exposure and HLA in healthy donors. Study-wide results and limits: As was reported, the HLA-A and HLA-B alleles of most subjects were accurately predicted from TCR beta sequences. Reports showed the classifier diagnosing cytomegalovirus status with high specificity and sensitivity. Three chains linked to CMV were shown in vitro to be specific for CMV antigens.

V is TRBV9 and J is TRBJ2-3; possibly TRBD1 for D (5 bases). This TCR was recovered from a man aged 40-49 years in good health and CMV-seropositive. Sequencing was performed on PBMCs. The DNA for the CDR3 is TGTGCCAGCAGCGACTCAGGGAAGGGAATCACAGATACGCAGTATTTT. This sequence encodes CASSDSGKGITDTQYF.